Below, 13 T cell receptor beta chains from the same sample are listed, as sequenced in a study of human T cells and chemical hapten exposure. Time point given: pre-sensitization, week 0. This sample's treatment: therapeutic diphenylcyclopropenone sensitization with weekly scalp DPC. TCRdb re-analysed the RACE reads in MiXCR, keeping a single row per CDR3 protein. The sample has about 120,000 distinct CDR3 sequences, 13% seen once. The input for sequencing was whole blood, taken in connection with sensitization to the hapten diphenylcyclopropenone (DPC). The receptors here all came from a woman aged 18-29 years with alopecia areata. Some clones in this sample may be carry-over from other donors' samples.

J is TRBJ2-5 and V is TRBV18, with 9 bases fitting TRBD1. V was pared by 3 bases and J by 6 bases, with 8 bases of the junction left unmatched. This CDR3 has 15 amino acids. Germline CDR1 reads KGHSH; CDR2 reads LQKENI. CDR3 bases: TGTGCCAGCTCACCGCGACAGGGGGATCCCAAGACCCAGTACTTC. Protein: CASSPRQGDPKTQYF.

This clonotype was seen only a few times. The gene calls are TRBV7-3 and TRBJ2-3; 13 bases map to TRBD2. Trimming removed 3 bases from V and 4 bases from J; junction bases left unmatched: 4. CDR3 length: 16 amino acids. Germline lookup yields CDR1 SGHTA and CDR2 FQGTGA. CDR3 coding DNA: TGTGCCAGCAGCTTTTCCGGGACTAGCGGGGCAGATACGCAGTATTTT. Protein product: CASSFSGTSGADTQYF.

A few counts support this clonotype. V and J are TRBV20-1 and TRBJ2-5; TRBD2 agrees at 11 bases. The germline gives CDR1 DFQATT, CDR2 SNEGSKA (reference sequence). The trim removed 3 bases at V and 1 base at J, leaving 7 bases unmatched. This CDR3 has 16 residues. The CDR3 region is CSASSGGALIQETQYF. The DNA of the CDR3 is TGCAGTGCTAGTAGCGGGGGGGCCTTAATCCAAGAGACCCAGTACTTC.

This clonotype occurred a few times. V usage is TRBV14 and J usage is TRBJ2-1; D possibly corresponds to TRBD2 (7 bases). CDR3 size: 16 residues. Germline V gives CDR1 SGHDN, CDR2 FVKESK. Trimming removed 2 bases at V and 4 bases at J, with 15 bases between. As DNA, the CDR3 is TGTGCCAGCAGCCAACCTCGCGGGGGCCCTTACAATGAGCAGTTCTTC. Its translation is CASSQPRGGPYNEQFF.

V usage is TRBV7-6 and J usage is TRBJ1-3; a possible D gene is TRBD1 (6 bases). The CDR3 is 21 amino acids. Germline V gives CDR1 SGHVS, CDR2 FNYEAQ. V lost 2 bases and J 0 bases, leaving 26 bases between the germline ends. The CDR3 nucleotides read TGTGCCAGCAGCTTAAGTCCCCCGGGACAATTTTACCCAGTCTCTGGAAACACCATATATTTT. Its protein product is CASSLSPPGQFYPVSGNTIYF.

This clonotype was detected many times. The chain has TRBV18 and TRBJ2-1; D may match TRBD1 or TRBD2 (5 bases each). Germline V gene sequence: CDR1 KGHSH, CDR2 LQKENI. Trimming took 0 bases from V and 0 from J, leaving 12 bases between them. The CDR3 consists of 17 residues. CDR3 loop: CASSPPGRTGSYNEQFF. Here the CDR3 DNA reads TGTGCCAGCTCACCACCGGGACGGACTGGCTCCTACAATGAGCAGTTCTTC.

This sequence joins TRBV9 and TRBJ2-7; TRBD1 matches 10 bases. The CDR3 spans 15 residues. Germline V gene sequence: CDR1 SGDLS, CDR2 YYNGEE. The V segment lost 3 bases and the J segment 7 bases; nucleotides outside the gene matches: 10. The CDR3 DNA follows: TGTGCCAGCAGCGGCTCCGGGACAGGGGCCGAGGAGCAGTACTTC. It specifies CASSGSGTGAEEQYF.

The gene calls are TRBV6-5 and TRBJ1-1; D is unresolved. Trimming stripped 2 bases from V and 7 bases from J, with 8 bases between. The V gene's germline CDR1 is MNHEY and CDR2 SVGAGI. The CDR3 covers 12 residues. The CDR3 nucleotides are TGTGCCAGCAGTTACCCCCGAGGTGAAGCTTTCTTT. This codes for CASSYPRGEAFF.

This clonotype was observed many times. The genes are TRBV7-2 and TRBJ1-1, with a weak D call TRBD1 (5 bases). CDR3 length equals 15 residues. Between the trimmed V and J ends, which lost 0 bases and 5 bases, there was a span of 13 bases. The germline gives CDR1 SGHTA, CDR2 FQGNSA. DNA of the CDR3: TGTGCCAGCAGCTTAGCCACAGGACTTGGTACTGAAGCTTTCTTT. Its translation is CASSLATGLGTEAFF.

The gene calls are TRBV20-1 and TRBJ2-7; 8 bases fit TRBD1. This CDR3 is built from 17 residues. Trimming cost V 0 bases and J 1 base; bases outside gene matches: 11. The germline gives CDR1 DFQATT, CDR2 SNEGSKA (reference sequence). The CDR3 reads CSARDRRQGFLSYEQYF. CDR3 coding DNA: TGCAGTGCTAGAGATCGGAGACAGGGGTTCTTATCCTACGAGCAGTACTTC.

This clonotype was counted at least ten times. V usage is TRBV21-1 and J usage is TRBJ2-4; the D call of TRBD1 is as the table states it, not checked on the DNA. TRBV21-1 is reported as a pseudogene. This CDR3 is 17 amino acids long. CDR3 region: CASSKRGWRGAKNIQYF. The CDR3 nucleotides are TGTGCCAGCAGCAAAAGGGGGTGGAGGGGCGCCAAAAACATTCAGTACTTC.

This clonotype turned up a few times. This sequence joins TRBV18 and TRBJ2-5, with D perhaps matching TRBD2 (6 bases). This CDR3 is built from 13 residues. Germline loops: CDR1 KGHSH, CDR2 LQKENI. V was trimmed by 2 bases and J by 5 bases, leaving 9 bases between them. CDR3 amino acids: CASSPSLAETQYF. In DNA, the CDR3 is TGTGCCAGCTCACCAAGCCTAGCGGAGACCCAGTACTTC.

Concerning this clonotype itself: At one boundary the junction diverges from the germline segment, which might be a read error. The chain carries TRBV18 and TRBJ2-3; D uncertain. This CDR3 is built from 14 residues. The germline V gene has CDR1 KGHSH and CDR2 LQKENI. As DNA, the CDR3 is TGTGCCAGCTCACGCCACGGACCCACAGATACGCCGTATTTT. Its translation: CASSRHGPTDTPYF.